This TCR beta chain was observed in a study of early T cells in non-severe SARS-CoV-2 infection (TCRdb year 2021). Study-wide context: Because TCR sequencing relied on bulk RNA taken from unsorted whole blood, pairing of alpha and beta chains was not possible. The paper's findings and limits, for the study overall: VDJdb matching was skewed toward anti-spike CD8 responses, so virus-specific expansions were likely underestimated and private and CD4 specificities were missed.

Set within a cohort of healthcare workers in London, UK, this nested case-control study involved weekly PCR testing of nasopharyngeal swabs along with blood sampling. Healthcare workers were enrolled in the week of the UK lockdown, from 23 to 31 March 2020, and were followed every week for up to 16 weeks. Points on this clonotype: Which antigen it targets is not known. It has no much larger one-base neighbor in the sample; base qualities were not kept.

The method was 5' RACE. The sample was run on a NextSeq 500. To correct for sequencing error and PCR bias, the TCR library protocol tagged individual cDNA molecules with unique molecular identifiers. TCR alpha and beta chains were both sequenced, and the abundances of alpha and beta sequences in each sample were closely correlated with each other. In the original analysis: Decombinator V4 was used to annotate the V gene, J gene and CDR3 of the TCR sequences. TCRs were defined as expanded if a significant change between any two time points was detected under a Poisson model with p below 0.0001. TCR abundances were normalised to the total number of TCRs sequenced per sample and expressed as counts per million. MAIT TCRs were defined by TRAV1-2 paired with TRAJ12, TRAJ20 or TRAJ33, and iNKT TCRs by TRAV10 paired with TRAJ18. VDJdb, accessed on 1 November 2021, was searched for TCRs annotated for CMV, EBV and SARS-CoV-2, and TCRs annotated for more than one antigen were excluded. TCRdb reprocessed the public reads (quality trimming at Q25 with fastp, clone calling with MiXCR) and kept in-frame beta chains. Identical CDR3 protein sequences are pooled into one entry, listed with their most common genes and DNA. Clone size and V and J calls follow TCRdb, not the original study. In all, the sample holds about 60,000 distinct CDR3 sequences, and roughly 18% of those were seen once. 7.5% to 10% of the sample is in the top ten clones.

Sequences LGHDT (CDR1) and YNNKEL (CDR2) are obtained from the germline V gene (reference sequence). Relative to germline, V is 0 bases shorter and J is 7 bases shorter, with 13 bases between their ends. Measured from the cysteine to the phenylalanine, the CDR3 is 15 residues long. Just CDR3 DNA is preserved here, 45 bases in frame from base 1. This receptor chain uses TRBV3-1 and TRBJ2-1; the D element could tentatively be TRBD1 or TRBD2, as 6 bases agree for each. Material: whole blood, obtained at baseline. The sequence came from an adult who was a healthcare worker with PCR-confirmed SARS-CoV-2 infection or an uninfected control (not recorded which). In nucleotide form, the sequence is TGTGCCAGCAGCCAAGATTGGGGGGCAGGGAATGAGCAGTTCTTC. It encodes CASSQDWGAGNEQFF.